This record covers a single T cell receptor (beta chain). What it recognizes is unknown. This specimen belongs to a study of response to subunit inactivated influenza vaccine. Study findings and constraints: The authors put forward the suggestion that each seasonal influenza vaccination may bring in only a limited number of new T cells.

TCRdb re-derived calls from the RT-PCR reads in MiXCR, one entry per CDR3 protein. This sample has some 300,000 distinct CDR3 sequences, with approximately 20% found just once. CDR1 is LGHNA, CDR2 YSLEER, per germline. Deletions cut 3 bases from V and 1 base from J, with 9 bases between. The CDR3 is made up of 14 amino acids. Sequences were derived from PBMCs from blood, sampled less than 22 months after vaccination. The chain employs TRBV4-3 and TRBJ1-1, with no clear D. The TCR sequence derives from a man in his fifties or sixties who received an inactivated influenza vaccine. For the CDR3, the DNA is TGCGCCAGCAGCCAGAATGGGCAGAACACTGAAGCTTTCTTT. The encoded protein is CASSQNGQNTEAFF.